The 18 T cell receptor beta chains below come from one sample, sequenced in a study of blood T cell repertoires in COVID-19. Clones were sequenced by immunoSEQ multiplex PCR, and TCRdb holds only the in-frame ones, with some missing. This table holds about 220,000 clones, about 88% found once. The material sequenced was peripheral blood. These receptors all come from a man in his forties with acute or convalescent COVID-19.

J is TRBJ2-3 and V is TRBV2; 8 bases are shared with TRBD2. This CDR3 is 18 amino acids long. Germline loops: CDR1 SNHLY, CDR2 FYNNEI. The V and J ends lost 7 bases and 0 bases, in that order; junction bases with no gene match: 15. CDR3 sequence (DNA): TGTGCCAGCAATCAGCGGGAGCTAGGGGCCTCTAGCACAGATACGCAGTATTTT. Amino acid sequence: CASNQRELGASSTDTQYF.

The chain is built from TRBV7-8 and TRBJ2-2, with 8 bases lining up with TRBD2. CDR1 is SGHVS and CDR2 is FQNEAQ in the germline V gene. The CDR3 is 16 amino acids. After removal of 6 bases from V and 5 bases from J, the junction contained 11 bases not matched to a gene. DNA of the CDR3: TGTGCCAGCAGTTCCCCGCCCGGGGGGGGAACCGGGGAGCTGTTTTTT. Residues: CASSSPPGGGTGELFF.

The CDR3 bases are TGTGCCAGTAGTCCGAGTCGGGGATTAGAAGCTTTCTTT. Translation: CASSPSRGLEAFF. The chain employs TRBV19 and TRBJ1-1; D is ambiguous. This CDR3 spans 13 amino acids. V dropped 5 bases and J dropped 8 bases, with 15 bases sitting between them. Germline V lookup: CDR1 LNHDA, CDR2 SQIVND (reference sequence).

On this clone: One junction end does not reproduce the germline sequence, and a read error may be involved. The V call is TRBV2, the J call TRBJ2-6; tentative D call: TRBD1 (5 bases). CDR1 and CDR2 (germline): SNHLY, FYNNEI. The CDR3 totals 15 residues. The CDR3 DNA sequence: TGTGCCAGTAGTGGGGCAGCCCGAGGGGCCAACGTCCTGACTTTC. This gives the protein CASSGAARGANVLTF.

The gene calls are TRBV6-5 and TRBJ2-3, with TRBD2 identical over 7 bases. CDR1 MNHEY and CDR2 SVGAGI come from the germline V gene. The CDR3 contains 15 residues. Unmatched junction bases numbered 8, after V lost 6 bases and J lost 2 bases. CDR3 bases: TGTGCCAGCAGCCGCGGGGGAGGGGACACAGATACGCAGTATTTT. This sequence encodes CASSRGGGDTDTQYF.

The CDR3 loop reads CASSLGQGGHNEQFF. The CDR3 nucleotides read TGTGCCAGCAGCCTAGGACAGGGAGGCCACAATGAGCAGTTCTTC. V is TRBV11-3 and J is TRBJ2-1; the match to TRBD1 covers 8 bases. The CDR3 is made up of 15 amino acids. Germline CDR1 reads SGHNT; CDR2 reads YENEEA. The J segment lost 5 bases and the V segment lost 5 bases, leaving 8 bases of the junction unmatched. Based on the CDR3 plus reference TRBV11-3 and TRBJ2-1, the full variable domain is EAGVVQSPRYKIIEKKQPVAFWCNPISGHNTLYWYLQNLGQGPELLIRYENEEAVDDSQLPKDRFSAERLKGVDSTLKIQPAELGDSAVYLCASSLGQGGHNEQFFGPGTRLTVL.

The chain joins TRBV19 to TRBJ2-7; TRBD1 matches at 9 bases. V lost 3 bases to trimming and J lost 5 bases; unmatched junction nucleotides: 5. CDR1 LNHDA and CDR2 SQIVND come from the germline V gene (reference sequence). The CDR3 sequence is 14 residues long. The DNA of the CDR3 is TGTGCCAGTAGTATGGGGGGACAGGGCCACGAGCAGTACTTC. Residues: CASSMGGQGHEQYF.

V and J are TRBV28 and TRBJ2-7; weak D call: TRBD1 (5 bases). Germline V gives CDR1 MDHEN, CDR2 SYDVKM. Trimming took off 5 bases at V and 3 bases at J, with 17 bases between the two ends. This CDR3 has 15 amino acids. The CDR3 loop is CASSTLGKGIYEQYF. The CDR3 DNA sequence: TGTGCCAGCAGTACTCTTGGAAAGGGGATCTACGAGCAGTACTTC.

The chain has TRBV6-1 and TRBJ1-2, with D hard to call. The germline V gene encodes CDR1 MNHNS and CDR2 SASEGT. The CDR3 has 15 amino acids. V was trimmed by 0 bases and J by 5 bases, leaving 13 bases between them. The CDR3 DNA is TGTGCCAGCAGTGAAGCGCTGGGCAGTGGATATGGCTACACCTTC. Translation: CASSEALGSGYGYTF.

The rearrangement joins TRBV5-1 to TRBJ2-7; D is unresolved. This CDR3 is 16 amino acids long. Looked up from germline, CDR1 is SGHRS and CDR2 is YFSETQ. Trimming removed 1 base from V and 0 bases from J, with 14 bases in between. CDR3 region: CASSLSANAVSYEQYF. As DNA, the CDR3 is TGCGCCAGCAGCTTGTCAGCGAACGCCGTCTCCTACGAGCAGTACTTC.

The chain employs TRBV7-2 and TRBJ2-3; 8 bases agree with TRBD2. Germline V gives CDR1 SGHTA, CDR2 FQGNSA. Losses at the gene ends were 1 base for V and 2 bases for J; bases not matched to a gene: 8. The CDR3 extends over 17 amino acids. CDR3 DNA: TGTGCCAGCAGCTTAGATCCCCCCGGGAGGGCCACAGATACGCAGTATTTT. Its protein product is CASSLDPPGRATDTQYF.

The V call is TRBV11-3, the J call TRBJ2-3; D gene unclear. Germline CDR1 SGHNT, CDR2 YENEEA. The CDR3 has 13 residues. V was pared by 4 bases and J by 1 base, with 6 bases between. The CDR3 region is CASSSSRTDTQYF. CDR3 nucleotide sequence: TGTGCCAGCAGCTCAAGCCGCACAGATACGCAGTATTTT.

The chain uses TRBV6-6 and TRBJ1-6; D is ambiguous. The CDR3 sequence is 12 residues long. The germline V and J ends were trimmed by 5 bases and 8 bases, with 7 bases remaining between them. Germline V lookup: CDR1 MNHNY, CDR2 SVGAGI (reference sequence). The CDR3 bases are TGTGCCAGCAGTCACAAAGATTCACCCCTCCACTTT. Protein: CASSHKDSPLHF.

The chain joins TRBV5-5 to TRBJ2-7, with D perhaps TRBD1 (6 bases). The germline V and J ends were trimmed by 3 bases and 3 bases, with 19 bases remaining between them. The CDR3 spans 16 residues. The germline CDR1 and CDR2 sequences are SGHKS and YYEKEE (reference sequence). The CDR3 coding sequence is TGTGCCAGCAGCTCCCAATTGGCAGCCAGGGGCTACGAGCAGTACTTC. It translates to CASSSQLAARGYEQYF.

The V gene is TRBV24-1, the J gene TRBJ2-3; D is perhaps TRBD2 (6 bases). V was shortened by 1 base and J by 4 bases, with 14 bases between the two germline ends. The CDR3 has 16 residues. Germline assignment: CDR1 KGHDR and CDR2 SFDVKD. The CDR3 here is CATSDFGQGGADTQYF. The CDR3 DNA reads TGTGCCACCAGTGATTTTGGGCAGGGAGGAGCAGATACGCAGTATTTT.

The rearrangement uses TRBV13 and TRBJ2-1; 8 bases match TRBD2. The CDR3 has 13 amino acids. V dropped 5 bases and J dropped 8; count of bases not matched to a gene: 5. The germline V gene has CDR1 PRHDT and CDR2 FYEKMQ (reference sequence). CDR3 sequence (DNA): TGTGCCAGCAGCCCTGGACTAGCCCATGAGCAGTTCTTC. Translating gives CASSPGLAHEQFF. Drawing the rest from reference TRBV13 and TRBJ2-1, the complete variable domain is AAGVIQSPRHLIKEKRETATLKCYPIPRHDTVYWYQQGPGQDPQFLISFYEKMQSDKGSIPDRFSAQQFSDYHSELNMSSLELGDSALYFCASSPGLAHEQFFGPGTRLTVL.

The DNA for the CDR3 is TGTGCCAGCAGTTACTTACAGGGGGCTGGAAACACCATATATTTT. Translation: CASSYLQGAGNTIYF. V and J are TRBV6-5 and TRBJ1-3; TRBD1 matches 8 bases. The length of the CDR3 is 15 residues. The V gene's germline CDR1 is MNHEY and CDR2 SVGAGI. The junction had 1 base not matched to a gene; V was cut back by 1 base and J by 2 bases.

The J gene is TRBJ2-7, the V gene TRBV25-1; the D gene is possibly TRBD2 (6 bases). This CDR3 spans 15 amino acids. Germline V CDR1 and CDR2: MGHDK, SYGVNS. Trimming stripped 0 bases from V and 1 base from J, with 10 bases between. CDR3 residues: CASSEYGGLSYEQYF. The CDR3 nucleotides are TGTGCCAGCAGTGAATACGGGGGTCTATCCTACGAGCAGTACTTC.